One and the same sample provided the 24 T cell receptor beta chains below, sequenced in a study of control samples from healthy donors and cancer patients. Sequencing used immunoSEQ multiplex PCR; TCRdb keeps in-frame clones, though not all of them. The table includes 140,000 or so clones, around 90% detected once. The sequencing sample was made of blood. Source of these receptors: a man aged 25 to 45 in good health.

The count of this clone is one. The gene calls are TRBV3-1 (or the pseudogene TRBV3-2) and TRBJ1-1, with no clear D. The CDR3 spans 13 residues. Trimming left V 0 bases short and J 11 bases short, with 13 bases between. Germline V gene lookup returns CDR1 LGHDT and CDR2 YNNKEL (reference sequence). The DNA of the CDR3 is TGTGCCAGCAGCCAAGATGGGAGTTTTCGGGCTTTCTTT. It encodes CASSQDGSFRAFF.

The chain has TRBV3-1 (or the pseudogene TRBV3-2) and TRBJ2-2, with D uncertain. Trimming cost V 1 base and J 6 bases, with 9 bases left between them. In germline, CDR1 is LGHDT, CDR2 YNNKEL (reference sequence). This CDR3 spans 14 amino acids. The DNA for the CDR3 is TGTGCCAGCAGCCAAGGGATGGCGGCCGGGGAGCTGTTTTTT. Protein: CASSQGMAAGELFF.

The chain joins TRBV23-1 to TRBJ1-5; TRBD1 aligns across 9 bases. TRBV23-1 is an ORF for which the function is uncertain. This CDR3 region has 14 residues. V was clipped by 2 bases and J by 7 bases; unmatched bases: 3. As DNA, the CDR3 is TGCGCCAGCAGTCAAAACAGGGGGCGGCAGCCCCAGCATTTT. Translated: CASSQNRGRQPQHF.

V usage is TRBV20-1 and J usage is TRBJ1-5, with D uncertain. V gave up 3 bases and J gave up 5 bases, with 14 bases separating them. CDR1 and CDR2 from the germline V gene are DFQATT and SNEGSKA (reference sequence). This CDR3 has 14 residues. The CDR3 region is CSASSAQIYQPQHF. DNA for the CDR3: TGCAGTGCTAGTTCCGCTCAGATATATCAGCCCCAGCATTTT.

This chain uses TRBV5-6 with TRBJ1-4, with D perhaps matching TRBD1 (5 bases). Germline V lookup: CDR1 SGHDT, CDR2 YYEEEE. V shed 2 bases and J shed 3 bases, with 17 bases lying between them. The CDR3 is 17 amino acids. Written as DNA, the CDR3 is TGTGCCAGCAGCTTTGGGGCAGGGATGAAGGCTAATGAAAAACTGTTTTTT. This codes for CASSFGAGMKANEKLFF.

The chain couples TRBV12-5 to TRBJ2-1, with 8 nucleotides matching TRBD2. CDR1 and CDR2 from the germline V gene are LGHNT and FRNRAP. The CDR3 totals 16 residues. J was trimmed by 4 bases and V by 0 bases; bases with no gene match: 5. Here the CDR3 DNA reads TGTGCTAGTGGTTTGGTCGGGGGGGGCTTTTACAATGAGCAGTTCTTC. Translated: CASGLVGGGFYNEQFF.

CDR3 in amino acids: CASSLRTSGSQETQYF. The DNA for the CDR3 is TGCGCCAGCAGCTTAAGAACTAGCGGGAGCCAAGAGACCCAGTACTTC. The chain combines TRBV5-1 with TRBJ2-5; 11 bases line up with TRBD2. Trimming at V came to 2 bases and at J to 1 base, leaving 4 bases not matched to a gene. This CDR3 is 16 amino acids long. Per the germline V gene, CDR1 is SGHRS and CDR2 is YFSETQ.

Here the CDR3 reads CASSVDTGTDTQYF. CDR3 nucleotide sequence: TGTGCCAGCAGCGTGGACACGGGAACAGATACGCAGTATTTT. The V call is TRBV9, the J call TRBJ2-3; either TRBD1 or TRBD2 may supply D (5 bases each). This CDR3 has 14 residues. The V end lost 2 bases, the J end lost 3 bases, and 10 bases lay between the germline ends. The germline CDR1 and CDR2 sequences are SGDLS and YYNGEE.

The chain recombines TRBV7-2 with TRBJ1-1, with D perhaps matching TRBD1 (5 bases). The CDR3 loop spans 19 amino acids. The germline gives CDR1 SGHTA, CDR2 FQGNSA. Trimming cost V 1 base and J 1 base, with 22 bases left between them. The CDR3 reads CASSLVGIPGGGPNTEAFF. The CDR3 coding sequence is TGTGCCAGCAGCTTAGTCGGTATACCGGGGGGGGGACCGAACACTGAAGCTTTCTTT.

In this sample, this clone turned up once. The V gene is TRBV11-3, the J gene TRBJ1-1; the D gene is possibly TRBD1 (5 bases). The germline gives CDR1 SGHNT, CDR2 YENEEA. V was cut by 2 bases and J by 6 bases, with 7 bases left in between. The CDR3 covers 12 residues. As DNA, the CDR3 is TGTGCCAGCAGCTTAAGAGGGGCTGAAGCTTTCTTT. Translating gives CASSLRGAEAFF.

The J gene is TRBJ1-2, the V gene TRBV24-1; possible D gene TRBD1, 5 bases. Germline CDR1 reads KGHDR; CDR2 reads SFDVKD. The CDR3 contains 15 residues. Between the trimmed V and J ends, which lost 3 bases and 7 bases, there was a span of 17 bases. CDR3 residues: CATSDGQGLSRGYTF. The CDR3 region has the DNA TGTGCCACCAGTGATGGGCAGGGTCTATCCCGTGGCTACACCTTC.

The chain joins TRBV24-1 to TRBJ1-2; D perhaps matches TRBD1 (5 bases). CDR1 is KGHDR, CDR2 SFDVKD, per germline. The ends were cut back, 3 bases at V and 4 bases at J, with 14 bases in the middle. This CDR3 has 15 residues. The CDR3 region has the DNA TGTGCCACCAGTGATCCCTCAGGGATTGGCTATGGCTACACCTTC. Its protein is CATSDPSGIGYGYTF.

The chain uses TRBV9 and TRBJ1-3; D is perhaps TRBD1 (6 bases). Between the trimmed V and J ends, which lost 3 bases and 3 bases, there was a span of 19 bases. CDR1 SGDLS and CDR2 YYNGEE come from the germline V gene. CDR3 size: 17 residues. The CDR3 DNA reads TGTGCCAGCAGCGCATTTCGCACAGGGTCTGGTGGAAACACCATATATTTT. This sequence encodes CASSAFRTGSGGNTIYF.

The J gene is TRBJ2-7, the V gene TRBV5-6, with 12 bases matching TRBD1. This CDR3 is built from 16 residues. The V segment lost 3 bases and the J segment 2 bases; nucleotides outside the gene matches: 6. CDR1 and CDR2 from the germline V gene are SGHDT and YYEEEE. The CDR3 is CASSSWDRGHPYEQYF. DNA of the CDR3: TGTGCCAGCAGCTCCTGGGACAGGGGGCACCCCTACGAGCAGTACTTC.

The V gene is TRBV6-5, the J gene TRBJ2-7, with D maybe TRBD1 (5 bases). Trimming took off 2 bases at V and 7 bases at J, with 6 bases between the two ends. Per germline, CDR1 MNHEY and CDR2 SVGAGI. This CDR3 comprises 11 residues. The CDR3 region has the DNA TGTGCCAGCAGTTACGCAGGGGAGCAGTACTTC. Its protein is CASSYAGEQYF.

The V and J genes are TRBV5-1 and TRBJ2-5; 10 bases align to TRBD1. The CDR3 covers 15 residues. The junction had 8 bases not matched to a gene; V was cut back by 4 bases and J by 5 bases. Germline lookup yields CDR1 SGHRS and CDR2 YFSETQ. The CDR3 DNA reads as TGCGCCAGCAGCAGCCAGGGACAGGGGTTTGAGACCCAGTACTTC. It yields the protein CASSSQGQGFETQYF.

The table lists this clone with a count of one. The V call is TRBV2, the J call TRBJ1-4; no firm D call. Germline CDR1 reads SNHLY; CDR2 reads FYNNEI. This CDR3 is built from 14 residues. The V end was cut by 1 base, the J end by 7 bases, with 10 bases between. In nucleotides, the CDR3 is TGTGCCAGCAGTGAAGACAGTGGAGGTGAAAAACTGTTTTTT. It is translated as CASSEDSGGEKLFF.

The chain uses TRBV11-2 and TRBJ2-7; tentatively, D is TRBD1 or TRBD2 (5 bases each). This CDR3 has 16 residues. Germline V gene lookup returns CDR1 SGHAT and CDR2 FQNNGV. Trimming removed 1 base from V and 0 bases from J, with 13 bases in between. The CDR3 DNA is TGTGCCAGCAGCTTAGCACGGGACCCGAGCTCCTACGAGCAGTACTTC. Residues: CASSLARDPSSYEQYF.

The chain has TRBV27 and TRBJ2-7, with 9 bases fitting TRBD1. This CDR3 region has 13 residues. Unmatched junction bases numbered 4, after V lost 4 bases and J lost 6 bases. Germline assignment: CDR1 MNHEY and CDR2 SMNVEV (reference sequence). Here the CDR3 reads CASSSGTGLEQYF. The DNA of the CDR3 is TGTGCCAGCAGTTCGGGGACAGGGCTCGAGCAGTACTTC.

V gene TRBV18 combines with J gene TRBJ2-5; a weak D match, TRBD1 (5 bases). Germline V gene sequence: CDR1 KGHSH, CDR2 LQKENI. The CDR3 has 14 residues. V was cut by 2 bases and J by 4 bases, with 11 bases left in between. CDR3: CASSPARERETQYF. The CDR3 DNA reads TGTGCCAGCTCACCAGCCAGGGAACGAGAGACCCAGTACTTC.

CDR3 DNA: TGTGCCAGCAGCTTTGAGGTCACGGGGGGCAATGAGCAGTTCTTC. Protein product: CASSFEVTGGNEQFF. The genes are TRBV7-2 and TRBJ2-1, with 7 bases fitting TRBD2. With 3 bases clipped from V and 6 bases from J, the junction kept 8 bases outside the gene matches. CDR3 size: 15 residues. CDR1 SGHTA and CDR2 FQGNSA come from the germline V gene.

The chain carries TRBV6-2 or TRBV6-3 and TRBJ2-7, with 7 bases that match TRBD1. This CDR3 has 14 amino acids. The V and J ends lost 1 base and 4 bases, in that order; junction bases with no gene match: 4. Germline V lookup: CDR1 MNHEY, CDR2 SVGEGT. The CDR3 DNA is TGTGCCAGCAGTTACTACAGGGGATCGTACGAGCAGTACTTC. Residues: CASSYYRGSYEQYF.

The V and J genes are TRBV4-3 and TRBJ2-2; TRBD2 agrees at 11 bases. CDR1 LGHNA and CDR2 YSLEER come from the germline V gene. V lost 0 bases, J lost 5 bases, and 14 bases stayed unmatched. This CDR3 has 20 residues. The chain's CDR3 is CASSQEVFVLAGGRTGELFF. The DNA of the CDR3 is TGCGCCAGCAGCCAAGAAGTTTTCGTTCTAGCGGGAGGTCGGACCGGGGAGCTGTTTTTT.

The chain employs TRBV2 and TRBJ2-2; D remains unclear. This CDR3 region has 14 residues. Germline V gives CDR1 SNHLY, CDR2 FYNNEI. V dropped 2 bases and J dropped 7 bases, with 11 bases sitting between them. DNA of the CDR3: TGTGCCAGCAGTGAACATGTGGGCGGCGGGGAGCTGTTTTTT. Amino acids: CASSEHVGGGELFF. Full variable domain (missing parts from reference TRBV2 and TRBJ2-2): EPEVTQTPSHQVTQMGQEVILRCVPISNHLYFYWYRQILGQKVEFLVSFYNNEISEKSEIFDDQFSVERPDGSNFTLKIRSTKLEDSAMYFCASSEHVGGGELFFGEGSRLTVL.